The clone carrying this TCR beta chain appeared a single time. This entry is derived from a study of blood T cell repertoires in COVID-19. Profiling relied on immunoSEQ multiplex PCR, and the TCRdb table lists in-frame clones only, not all of them. The sample shows over 200,000 clones, approximately 80% of them seen only once. The CDR3 is made up of 16 amino acids. Germline V gives CDR1 MNHEY, CDR2 SMNVEV (reference sequence). The trim removed 5 bases at V and 7 bases at J, leaving 17 bases unmatched. Material: peripheral blood. The chain combines TRBV27 with TRBJ2-7; 7 bases map to TRBD2. This clonotype originated in a woman of 80 years or more with active or convalescent COVID-19. This chain's CDR3 is CASSRGLGQIKGEQYF. The DNA of the CDR3 is TGTGCCAGCAGTAGAGGACTAGGACAAATTAAGGGTGAGCAGTACTTC.